This TCR beta chain was recorded in a study of response to subunit inactivated influenza vaccine. In TCRdb, the RT-PCR reads were re-called with MiXCR into one record per CDR3 protein. The data hold roughly 620,000 distinct CDR3 sequences, with about 11% observed a single time. V shed 4 bases and J 5 bases; nucleotides not matched to a gene: 8. Looked up from germline, CDR1 is SGHDT and CDR2 is YYEEEE. This CDR3 comprises 14 residues. This clonotype was found a few times. This sample was shared with a second study, whose subject was T cells expressing NK-cell markers. This second study notes: It was by 5'RACE template switching with UMIs that TCR beta cDNA was made. The sorts in several experiments were restricted to alpha-beta TCR T cells by an anti-gamma-delta TCR antibody. The study found these clonotypes also leading the CD3+CD56-NKG2C+ fraction in several donors.

The chain has TRBV5-6 and TRBJ2-5, with TRBD1 matching over 7 bases. The source is a man aged 45 to 65 who received an inactivated influenza vaccine. The sequenced sample was PBMCs from blood, obtained on the day of vaccination. The CDR3 here is CASSRGTAGETQYF. CDR3 nucleotide sequence: TGTGCCAGCAGCCGAGGGACAGCCGGGGAGACCCAGTACTTC.